One TCR beta chain is described in this entry. The table came from immunoSEQ multiplex PCR; TCRdb's copy has only in-frame clones and leaves some out. The sample carries about 120,000 clones, more than 70% recorded once. The entry originates in a study of control samples from healthy donors and cancer patients. Sequencing input: blood. The sequence came from a man in his 60s in good health.

CDR3 sequence (DNA): TGTGCCAGCAGCGTAGAGGGTGAATCCGGCTACACCTTC. Translating it yields CASSVEGESGYTF. V is TRBV9 and J is TRBJ1-2, with unresolved D. Looked up from germline, CDR1 is SGDLS and CDR2 is YYNGEE. Trimming took off 0 bases at V and 8 bases at J, with 11 bases between the two ends. The CDR3 covers 13 residues.